This TCR beta chain was sequenced during a study of CD8 T cells in ankylosing spondylitis. Regarding the study as a whole: Among TCR beta sequences, a motif of about 8 highly homologous variants appeared characteristic of ankylosing spondylitis blood.

This clonotype appeared many times. Antigen: not known. Quantitative 5'-RACE with molecular barcodes was used to make the TCR beta libraries. TCRdb recomputed calls from the 5' RACE reads with MiXCR, one row per CDR3 protein. The table shows about 160,000 distinct CDR3 sequences, with approximately 20% occurring only once. Germline V gene data show CDR1 as LGHDT and CDR2 as YNNKEL (reference sequence). The V gene lost 0 bases and the J gene lost 8 bases, with 7 bases spanning the gap. The CDR3 contains 12 residues. The sequencing sample was made of blood, either unsorted or a sorted T cell fraction (not recorded which). This chain joins TRBV3-1 and TRBJ1-1; D possibly corresponds to TRBD1 (6 bases). This TCR was sampled from a male donor with ankylosing spondylitis or in good health (not recorded which). For the CDR3, the DNA is TGTGCCAGCAGCCAAGATAGGGGGGAAGCTTTCTTT. Protein: CASSQDRGEAFF. Full variable domain (rest looked up from reference TRBV3-1 and TRBJ1-1): DTAVSQTPKYLVTQMGNDKSIKCEQNLGHDTMYWYKQDSKKFLKIMFSYNNKELIINETVPNRFSPKSPDKAHLNLHINSLELGDSAVYFCASSQDRGEAFFGQGTRLTVV.